This note documents a single T cell receptor (beta chain) sequence. Antigen unknown. Clones were read by immunoSEQ multiplex PCR, and TCRdb kept only the in-frame ones, dropping some. Of more than 75,000 clones in the sample, 70% to 85% are singletons; the top ten hold around 6.3%. Time point: baseline pretreatment blood. As to treatment: 15 Gy SBRT to primary tumor, nephrectomy 4 weeks later. Radiation-treated patients gave blood at baseline, week 2 and week 4. The sample is drawn from a study of radiation and T cells in renal cell carcinoma. Study background: Nephrectomy followed 15 Gy stereotactic body radiation by 4 weeks.

Broader study findings: Baseline intratumoral clonotype presence is unknown without pretreatment biopsies. From baseline, blood top tumor clonotypes peaked at 2 weeks post-radiation.

Trimming at V came to 5 bases and at J to 3 bases, leaving 6 bases not matched to a gene. The CDR3 runs 14 residues. CDR1 and CDR2 from the germline V gene are SGHNT and YYREEE (reference sequence). The gene calls are TRBV5-4 and TRBJ2-7; 9 bases line up with TRBD1. The sequence derives from a man in his 60s with renal cell carcinoma. The input for sequencing was blood, taken from a patient whose treatment included radiotherapy and nephrectomy. The CDR3 spells CASRSMGQGYEQYF. CDR3 nucleotides: TGTGCCAGCAGATCCATGGGACAGGGCTACGAGCAGTACTTC.